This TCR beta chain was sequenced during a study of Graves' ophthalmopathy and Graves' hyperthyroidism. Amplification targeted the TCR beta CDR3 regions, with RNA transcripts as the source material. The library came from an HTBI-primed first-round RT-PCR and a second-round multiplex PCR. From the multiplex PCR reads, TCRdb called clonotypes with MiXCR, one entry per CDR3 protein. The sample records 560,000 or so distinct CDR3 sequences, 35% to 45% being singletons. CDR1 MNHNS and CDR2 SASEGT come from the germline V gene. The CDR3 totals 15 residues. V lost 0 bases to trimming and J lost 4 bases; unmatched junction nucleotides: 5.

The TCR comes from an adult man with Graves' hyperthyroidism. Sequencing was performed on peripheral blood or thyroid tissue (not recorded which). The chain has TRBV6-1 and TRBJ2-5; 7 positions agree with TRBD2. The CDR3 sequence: CASSEARGRAETQYF. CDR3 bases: TGTGCCAGCAGTGAAGCGCGAGGGAGGGCAGAGACCCAGTACTTC.